Given below is one T cell receptor (beta chain) in context. TCRdb reprocessed the RACE reads via MiXCR and lists one record per CDR3 protein. The repertoire holds some 45,000 distinct CDR3 sequences, with 9.5% to 15% as singletons. This specimen belongs to a study of human T cells and chemical hapten exposure. Germline V CDR1 and CDR2: LGHDT, YNNKEL (reference sequence). The CDR3 sequence is 14 residues long. Trimming removed 0 bases at V and 4 bases at J, with 9 bases between. Time point given: pre-sensitization, week 0. Indicated treatment: therapeutic diphenylcyclopropenone sensitization with weekly scalp DPC. Those who donated were patients with alopecia, 18 to 70 years of age, and suitable for DPC.

Material: whole blood, obtained in connection with sensitization to the hapten diphenylcyclopropenone (DPC). The sequence came from a woman aged 25 to 45 with alopecia areata. Some clones in this sample may be carry-over from other donors' samples. This chain uses TRBV3-1 with TRBJ1-2; D gene uncertain. The CDR3: CASSQERDRYGYTF. In DNA form, the CDR3 reads TGTGCCAGCAGCCAAGAACGAGATCGCTATGGCTACACCTTC. The complete variable domain, with remaining parts taken from reference TRBV3-1 and TRBJ1-2, reads DTAVSQTPKYLVTQMGNDKSIKCEQNLGHDTMYWYKQDSKKFLKIMFSYNNKELIINETVPNRFSPKSPDKAHLNLHINSLELGDSAVYFCASSQERDRYGYTFGSGTRLTVV.